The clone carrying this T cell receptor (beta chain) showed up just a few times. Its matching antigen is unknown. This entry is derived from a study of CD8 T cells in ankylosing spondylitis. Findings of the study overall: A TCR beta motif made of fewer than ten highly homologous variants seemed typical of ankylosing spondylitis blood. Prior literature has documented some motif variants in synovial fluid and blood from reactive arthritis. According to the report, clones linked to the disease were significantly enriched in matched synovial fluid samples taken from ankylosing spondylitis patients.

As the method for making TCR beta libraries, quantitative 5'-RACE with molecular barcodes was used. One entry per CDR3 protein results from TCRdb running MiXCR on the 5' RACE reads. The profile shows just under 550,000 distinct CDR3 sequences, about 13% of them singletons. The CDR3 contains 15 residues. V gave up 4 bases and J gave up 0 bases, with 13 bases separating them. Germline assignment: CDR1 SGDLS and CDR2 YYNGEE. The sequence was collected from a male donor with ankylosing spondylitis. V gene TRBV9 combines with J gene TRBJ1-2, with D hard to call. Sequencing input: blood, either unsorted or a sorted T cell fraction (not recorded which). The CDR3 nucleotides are TGTGCCAGCAGCCAAGCGGTGTCGGCTAACTATGGCTACACCTTC. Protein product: CASSQAVSANYGYTF.